This T cell receptor beta chain derives from a study of CD8+ T cells in alopecia areata. Broader study findings: Uncertainty about whether baseline CD8+ expansion is linked to response remains, with one nonresponder.

The ends were cut back, 8 bases at V and 4 bases at J, with 11 bases in the middle. Germline CDR1 LNHDA, CDR2 SQIVND (reference sequence). The CDR3 sequence is 12 residues long. Points on this clone: As yet, its antigen is unknown.

cDNA prepared by RNA extraction and subsequent reverse transcription served as the template for sequencing. Here immunoSEQ multiplex PCR was the method, and the copy in TCRdb shows in-frame clones only, minus some. The repertoire holds about 140,000 clones, 75% to 85% seen once, with just under 25% in the top ten. The treatment: oral pan-JAK inhibitor, 5-10 mg twice daily. The sequencing used CD8+ T cells sorted from blood, collected at week 4, from a patient treated with tofacitinib. The rearrangement joins TRBV19 to TRBJ1-2; D remains ambiguous. This receptor was obtained from a human donor with alopecia areata. The chain's CDR3 is CASSVGIYGYTF. The CDR3 DNA reads as TGTGCCAGTTCCGTGGGGATCTATGGCTACACCTTC.